This T cell receptor (beta chain) was obtained from a study of blood T cell repertoires in COVID-19. Looking at the study overall: Sites across the United States, Italy and Spain contributed samples from acute and convalescent COVID-19. Sample material is recorded as cDNA or gDNA derived from T cells, B-cell-depleted T cells, or PBMCs.

Study processing details: Reference gene primer amplification in the assay estimated nucleated cell counts. Only in-frame clones appear in the TCRdb table, and some are missing; sequencing was by immunoSEQ multiplex PCR. V and J calls plus clone size are reproduced from that table; the DNA served to infer D and trimming. The sample includes about 280,000 clones, about 85% of them seen just once. From germline, CDR1 is SNHLY and CDR2 FYNNEI. The CDR3 is 15 residues long. Trimming left V 2 bases short and J 1 base short, with 9 bases between. Sample: peripheral blood. This chain joins TRBV2 and TRBJ1-5, with TRBD1 as a possible D gene (5 bases). The TCR sequence derives from a human donor in a cohort sampled during active COVID-19. The DNA of the CDR3 is TGTGCCAGCAGTGAACGGGAGGGGAGCAATCAGCCCCAGCATTTT. Translating gives CASSEREGSNQPQHF. The variable domain in full, with the rest retrieved from reference TRBV2 and TRBJ1-5, is EPEVTQTPSHQVTQMGQEVILRCVPISNHLYFYWYRQILGQKVEFLVSFYNNEISEKSEIFDDQFSVERPDGSNFTLKIRSTKLEDSAMYFCASSEREGSNQPQHFGDGTRLSIL.